Given below is one TCR beta chain in context. This sample was taken from a study of blood T cell repertoires in COVID-19. Ages ranged from about 18 to 89 years, with residence in 20 to 30 US areas. Either two negative PCRs, clearance, or symptom resolution qualified Cohort 3 donors as recovered. Original analysis: Estimation of nucleated cell counts relied on the amplification of reference gene primers. Assay used: immunoSEQ multiplex PCR; TCRdb lists only in-frame clones, some missing. V, J and clone size were drawn from that table, and D and trimming were deduced from the DNA. Here the sample spans approximately 260,000 clones, about 89% being singletons. Germline V gene lookup returns CDR1 MNHEY and CDR2 SVGAGI. The CDR3 contains 12 residues. Trimming shortened V by 6 bases and J by 7 bases, and 10 bases separated the two germline ends.

The chain carries TRBV6-5 and TRBJ1-5, with D possibly being TRBD1 (6 bases). This TCR was recovered from a young woman who had recovered from COVID-19. Sequencing input: PBMCs or T cells enriched from blood (not recorded which). This CDR3 is CASSGGRQPQHF. The CDR3 DNA follows: TGTGCCAGCAGCGGGGGGCGACAGCCCCAGCATTTT.